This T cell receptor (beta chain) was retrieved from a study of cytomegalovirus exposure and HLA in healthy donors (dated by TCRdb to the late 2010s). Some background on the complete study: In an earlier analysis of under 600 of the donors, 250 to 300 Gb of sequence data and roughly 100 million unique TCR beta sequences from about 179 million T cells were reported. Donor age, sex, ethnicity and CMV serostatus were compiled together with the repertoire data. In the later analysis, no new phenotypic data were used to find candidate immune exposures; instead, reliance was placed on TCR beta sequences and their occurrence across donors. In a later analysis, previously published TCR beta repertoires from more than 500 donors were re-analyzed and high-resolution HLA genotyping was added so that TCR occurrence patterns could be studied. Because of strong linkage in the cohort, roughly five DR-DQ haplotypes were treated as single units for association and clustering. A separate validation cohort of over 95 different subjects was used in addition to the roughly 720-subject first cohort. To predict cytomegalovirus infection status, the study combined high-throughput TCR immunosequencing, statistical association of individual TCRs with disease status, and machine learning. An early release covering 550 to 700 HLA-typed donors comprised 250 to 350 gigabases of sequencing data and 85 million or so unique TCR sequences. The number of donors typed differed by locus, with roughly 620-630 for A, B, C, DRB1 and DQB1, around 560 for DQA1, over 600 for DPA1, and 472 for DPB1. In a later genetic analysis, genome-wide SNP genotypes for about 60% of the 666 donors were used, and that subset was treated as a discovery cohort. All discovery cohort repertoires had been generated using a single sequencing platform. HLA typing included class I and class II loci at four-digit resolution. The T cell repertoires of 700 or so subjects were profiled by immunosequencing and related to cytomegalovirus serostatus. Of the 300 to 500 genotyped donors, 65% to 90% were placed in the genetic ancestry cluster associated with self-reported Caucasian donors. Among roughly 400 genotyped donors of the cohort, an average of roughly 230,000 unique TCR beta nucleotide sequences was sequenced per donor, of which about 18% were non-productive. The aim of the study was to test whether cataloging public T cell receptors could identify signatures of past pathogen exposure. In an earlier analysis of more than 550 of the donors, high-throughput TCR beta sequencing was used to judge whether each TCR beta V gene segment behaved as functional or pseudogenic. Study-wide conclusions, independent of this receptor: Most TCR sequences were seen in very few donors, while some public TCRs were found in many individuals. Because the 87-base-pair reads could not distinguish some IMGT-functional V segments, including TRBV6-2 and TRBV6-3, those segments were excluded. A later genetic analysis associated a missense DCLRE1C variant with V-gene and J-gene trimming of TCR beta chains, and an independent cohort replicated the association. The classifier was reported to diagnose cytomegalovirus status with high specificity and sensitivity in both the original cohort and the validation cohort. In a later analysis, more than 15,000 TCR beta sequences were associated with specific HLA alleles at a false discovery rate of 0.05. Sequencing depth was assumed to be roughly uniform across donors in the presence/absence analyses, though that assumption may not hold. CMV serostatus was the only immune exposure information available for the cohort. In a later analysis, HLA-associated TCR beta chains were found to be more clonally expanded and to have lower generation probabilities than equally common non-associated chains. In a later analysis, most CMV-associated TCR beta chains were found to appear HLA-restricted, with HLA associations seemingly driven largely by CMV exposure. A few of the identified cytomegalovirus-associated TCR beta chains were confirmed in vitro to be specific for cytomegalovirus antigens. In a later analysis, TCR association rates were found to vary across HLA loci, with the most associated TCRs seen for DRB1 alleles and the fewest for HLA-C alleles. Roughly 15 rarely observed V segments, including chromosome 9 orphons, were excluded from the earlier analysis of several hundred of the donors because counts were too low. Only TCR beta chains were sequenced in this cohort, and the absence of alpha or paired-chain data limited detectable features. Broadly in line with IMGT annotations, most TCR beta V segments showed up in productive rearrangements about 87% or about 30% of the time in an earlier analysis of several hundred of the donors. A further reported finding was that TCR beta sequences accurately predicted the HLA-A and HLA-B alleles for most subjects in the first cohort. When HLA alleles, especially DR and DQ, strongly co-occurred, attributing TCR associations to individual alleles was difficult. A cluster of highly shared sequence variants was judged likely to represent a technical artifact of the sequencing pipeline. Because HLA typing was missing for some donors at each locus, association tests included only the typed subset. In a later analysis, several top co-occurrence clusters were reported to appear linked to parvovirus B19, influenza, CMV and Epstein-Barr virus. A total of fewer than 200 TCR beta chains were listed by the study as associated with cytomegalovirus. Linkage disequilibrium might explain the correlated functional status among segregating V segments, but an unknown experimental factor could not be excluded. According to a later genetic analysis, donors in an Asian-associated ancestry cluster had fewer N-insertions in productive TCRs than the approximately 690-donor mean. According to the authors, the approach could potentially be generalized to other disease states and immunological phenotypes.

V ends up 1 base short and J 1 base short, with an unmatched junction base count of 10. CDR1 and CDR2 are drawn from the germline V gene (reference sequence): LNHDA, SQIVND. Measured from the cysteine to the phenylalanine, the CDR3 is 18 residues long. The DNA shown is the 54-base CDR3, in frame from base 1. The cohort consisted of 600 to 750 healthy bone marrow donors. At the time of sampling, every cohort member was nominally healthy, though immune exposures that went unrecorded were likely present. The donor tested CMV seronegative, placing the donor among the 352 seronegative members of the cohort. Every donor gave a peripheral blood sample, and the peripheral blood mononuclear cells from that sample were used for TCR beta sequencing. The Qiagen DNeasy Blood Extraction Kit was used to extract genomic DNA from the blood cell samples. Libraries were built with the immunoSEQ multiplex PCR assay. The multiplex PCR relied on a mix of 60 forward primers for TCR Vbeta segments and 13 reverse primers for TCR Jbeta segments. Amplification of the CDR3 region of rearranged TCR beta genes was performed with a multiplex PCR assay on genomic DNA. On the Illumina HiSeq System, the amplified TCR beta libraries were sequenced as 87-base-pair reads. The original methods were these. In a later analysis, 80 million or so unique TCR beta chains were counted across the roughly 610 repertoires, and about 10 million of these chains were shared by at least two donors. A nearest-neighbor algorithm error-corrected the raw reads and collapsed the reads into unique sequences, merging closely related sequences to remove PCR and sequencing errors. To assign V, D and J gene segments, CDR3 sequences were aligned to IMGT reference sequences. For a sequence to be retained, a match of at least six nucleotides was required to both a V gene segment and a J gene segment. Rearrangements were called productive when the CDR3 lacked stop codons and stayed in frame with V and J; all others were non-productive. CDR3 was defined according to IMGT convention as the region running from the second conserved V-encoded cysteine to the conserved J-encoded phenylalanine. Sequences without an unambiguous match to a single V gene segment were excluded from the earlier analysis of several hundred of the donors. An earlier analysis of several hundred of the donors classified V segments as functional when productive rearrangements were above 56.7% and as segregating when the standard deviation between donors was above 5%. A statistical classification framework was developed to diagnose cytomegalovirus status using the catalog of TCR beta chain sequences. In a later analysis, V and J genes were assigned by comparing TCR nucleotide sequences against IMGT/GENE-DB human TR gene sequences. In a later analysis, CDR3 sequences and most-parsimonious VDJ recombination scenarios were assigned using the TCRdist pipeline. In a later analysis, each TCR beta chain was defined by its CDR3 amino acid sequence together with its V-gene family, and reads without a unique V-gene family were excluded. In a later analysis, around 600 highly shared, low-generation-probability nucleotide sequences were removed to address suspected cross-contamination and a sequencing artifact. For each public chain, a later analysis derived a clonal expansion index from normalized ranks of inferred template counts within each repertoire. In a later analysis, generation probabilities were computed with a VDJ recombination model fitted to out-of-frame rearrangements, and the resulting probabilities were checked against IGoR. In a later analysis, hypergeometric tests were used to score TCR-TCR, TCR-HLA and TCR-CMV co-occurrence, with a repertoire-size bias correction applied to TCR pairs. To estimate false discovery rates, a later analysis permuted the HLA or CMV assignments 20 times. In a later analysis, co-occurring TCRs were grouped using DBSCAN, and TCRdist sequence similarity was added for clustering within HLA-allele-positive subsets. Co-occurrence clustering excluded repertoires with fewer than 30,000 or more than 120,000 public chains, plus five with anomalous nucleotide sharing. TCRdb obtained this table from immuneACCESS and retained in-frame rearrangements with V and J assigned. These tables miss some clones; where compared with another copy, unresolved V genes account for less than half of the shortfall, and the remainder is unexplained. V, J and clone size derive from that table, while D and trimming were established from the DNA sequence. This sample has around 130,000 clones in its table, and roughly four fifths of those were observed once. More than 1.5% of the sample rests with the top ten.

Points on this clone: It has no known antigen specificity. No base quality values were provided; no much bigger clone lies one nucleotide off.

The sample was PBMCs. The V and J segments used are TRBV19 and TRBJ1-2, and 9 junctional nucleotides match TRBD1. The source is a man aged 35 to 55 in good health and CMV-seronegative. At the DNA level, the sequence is TGTGCCAGTAGTATAGGTGGACAGGGGATTCTACTTAACTATGGCTACACCTTC. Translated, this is CASSIGGQGILLNYGYTF.